Listed here is a single T cell receptor beta chain. The antigen is undetermined. The V end was cut by 5 bases, the J end by 3 bases, with 14 bases between. The CDR3 has 15 residues. Germline assignment: CDR1 SGHTA and CDR2 FQGTGA. Both iRepertoire HTBI primers and Arm-PCR of CDR3 regions were used to build the TCR beta libraries. TCRdb reanalysed the multiplex PCR reads using MiXCR and keeps one entry per CDR3 protein. The sample lists hundreds of thousands of distinct CDR3 sequences; approximately 15% were seen once. The time point was: newly diagnosed GD, antithyroid drugs for less than 3 months. Construction of the TCR library relied on RNA isolated from PBMCs. This specimen belongs to a study of regulatory T cells in long-lasting Graves disease. Findings and caveats of the study: In persistent patients, shared public clonotypes (around 2,500) outnumbered those in new patients (around 1,000).

The sample was also linked to a second study, of T cells in Graves' hyperthyroidism and ophthalmopathy.

This receptor was identified in a man between 40 and 49 years old with Graves disease. Material: peripheral blood mononuclear cells (PBMCs), obtained at new diagnosis, from a patient treated with antithyroid drugs. The V and J genes are TRBV7-3 and TRBJ2-1; possible D gene TRBD1, 6 bases. The CDR3 DNA sequence: TGTGCCAGCAGCGGGAACAGGGATAACTACAATGAGCAGTTCTTC. This gives the protein CASSGNRDNYNEQFF. The full variable domain, rest sourced from reference TRBV7-3 and TRBJ2-1, is GAGVSQTPSNKVTEKGKYVELRCDPISGHTALYWYRQSLGQGPEFLIYFQGTGAADDSGLPNDRFFAVRPEGSVSTLKIQRTERGDSAVYLCASSGNRDNYNEQFFGPGTRLTVL.